This T cell receptor beta chain emerged from a study of identical twins. Deletions cut 6 bases from V and 2 bases from J, with 15 bases between. The CDR3 totals 15 residues. TCRdb ran MiXCR on the 5' RACE reads and lists one entry per CDR3 protein. The sample consists of 500,000 to 650,000 distinct CDR3 sequences, around 20% of them appearing once. This clonotype came up a few times. This sample was also put to use in a study of yellow fever vaccine responses in identical twins.

The sample taken for sequencing was CD4+ T cells sorted from blood. The chain recombines TRBV12-3 or TRBV12-4 with TRBJ2-3, with TRBD2 as a possible D gene (7 bases). The source of this sequence is a woman aged 18-29 years in good health. The DNA for the CDR3 is TGTGCCAGCAGCACCCCGGGGGGCTCCACAGATACGCAGTATTTT. Translation gives CASSTPGGSTDTQYF.